This TCR beta chain was observed in a study of quantifying T cell responses using KT2 cells. Study summary: cDNA was made from DNase-treated RNA using alpha and beta constant primers. The second PCR was a qPCR stopped at a predetermined fluorescence threshold.

KT2, a clone with a known TCR, was spiked into unfractionated PBMC. Different KT2-to-PBMC ratios were created with a constant PBMC count. Germline-derived CDR1 and CDR2 are DFQATT and SNEGSKA (reference sequence). This CDR3 has 15 amino acids. Trimming stripped 5 bases from V and 2 bases from J, with 16 bases between. Each cDNA got a UMI-containing oligo ligated at its 3' end. The first PCR ran approximately 4 cycles with an equimolar RC1.1 and RC1.2 beta primer mix. MiXCR, run by TCRdb on the UMI-ligation and nested PCR reads, gives a single entry per CDR3 protein. The sample shows tens of thousands of distinct CDR3 sequences, more than 7% of them seen only once. This clonotype was seen repeatedly, ten times or more. Antigen specificity is unknown. Findings and caveats of the study: KT2 sequence counts showed saturation when very many KT2 cells were spiked in.

The sequenced material came from PBMCs spiked with cells of the T cell clone KT2. The sequence derives from a human donor. The chain has TRBV20-1 and TRBJ2-1; D gene ambiguous. DNA of the CDR3: TGCAGTGCTTATCCCTTCGGCGGCGCCTACAATGAGCAGTTCTTC. It is translated as CSAYPFGGAYNEQFF.